This T cell receptor (beta chain) was retrieved from a study of T-cell memory formation after mild COVID-19. This clonotype occurred many times. The antigen is unknown. TCRdb ran MiXCR on the 5' RACE reads and lists one entry per CDR3 protein. This table holds roughly 580,000 distinct CDR3 sequences, 15% to 20% found once. Study outcomes and limitations: CD4+ clones that contracted lay mainly in CM and EM; CD8+ ones lay in EMRA. Memory from before infection featured some responding clones, which suggests cross-reactive memory joined.

The CDR3 is 16 amino acids. The ends were cut back, 5 bases at V and 0 bases at J, with 14 bases in the middle. Germline assignment: CDR1 SGHTA and CDR2 FQGNSA. Material: PBMCs or a T cell subset sorted from them (not recorded which). The sequence was collected from an adult woman who had mild COVID-19 (a few samples of this study predate the infection). Cell type and time point are not known. This chain joins TRBV7-2 and TRBJ2-1; D call uncertain. The CDR3 loop is CASSLYLSSSYNEQFF. The DNA for the CDR3 is TGTGCCAGCAGCCTATACTTGTCGAGCTCCTACAATGAGCAGTTCTTC. Supplemented by reference TRBV7-2 and TRBJ2-1, the full variable domain reads GAGVSQSPSNKVTEKGKDVELRCDPISGHTALYWYRQSLGQGLEFLIYFQGNSAPDKSGLPSDRFSAERTGGSVSTLTIQRTQQEDSAVYLCASSLYLSSSYNEQFFGPGTRLTVL.